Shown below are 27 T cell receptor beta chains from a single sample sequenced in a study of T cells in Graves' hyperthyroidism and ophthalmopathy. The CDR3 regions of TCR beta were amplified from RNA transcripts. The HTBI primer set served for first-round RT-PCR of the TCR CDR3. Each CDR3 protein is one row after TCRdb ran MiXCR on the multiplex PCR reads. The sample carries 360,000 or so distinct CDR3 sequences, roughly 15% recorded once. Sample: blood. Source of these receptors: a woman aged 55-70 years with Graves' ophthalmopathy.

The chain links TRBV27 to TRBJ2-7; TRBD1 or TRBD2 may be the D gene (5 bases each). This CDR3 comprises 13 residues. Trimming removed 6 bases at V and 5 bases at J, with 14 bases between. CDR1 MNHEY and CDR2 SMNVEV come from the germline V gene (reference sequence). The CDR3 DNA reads TGTGCCAGCAGACCCGGGGCCGGGGACGAGCAGTACTTC. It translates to CASRPGAGDEQYF.

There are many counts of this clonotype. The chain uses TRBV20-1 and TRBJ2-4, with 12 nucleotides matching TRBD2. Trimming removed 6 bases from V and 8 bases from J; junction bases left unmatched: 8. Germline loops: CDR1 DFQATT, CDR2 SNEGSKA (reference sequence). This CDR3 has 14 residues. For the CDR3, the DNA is TGCAGTGCCCCGCTAGCGGGAGGGCGTTACATTCAGTACTTC. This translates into CSAPLAGGRYIQYF.

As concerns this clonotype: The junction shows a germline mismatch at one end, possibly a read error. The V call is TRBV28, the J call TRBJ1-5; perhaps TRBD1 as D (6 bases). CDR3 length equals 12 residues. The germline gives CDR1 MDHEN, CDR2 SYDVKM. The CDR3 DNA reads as TGTGCCAGCAAAGGGGGGAATCAGTCCCAGCATTTT. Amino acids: CASKGGNQSQHF.

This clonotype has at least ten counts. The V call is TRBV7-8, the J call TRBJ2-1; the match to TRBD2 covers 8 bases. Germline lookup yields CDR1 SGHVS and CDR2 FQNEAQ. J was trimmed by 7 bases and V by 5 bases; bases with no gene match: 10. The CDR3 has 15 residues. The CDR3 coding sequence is TGTGCCAGCAGCCCACCACCGGGAGGGGGGAATGAGCAGTTCTTC. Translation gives CASSPPPGGGNEQFF.

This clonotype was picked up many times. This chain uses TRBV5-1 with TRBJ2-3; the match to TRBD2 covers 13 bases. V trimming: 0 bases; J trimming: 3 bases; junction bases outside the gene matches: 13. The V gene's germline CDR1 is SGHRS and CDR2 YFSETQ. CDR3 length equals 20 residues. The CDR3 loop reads CASSLAGLAGRGLPTDTQYF. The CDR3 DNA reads TGCGCCAGCAGCTTGGCGGGACTAGCGGGGCGAGGGCTCCCGACAGATACGCAGTATTTT.

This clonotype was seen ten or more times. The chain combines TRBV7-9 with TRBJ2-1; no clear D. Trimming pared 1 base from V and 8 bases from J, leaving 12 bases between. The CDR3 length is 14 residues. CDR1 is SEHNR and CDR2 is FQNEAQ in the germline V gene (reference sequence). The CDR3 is CASSLGVSLDEQFF. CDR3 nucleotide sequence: TGTGCCAGCAGCTTAGGGGTTAGCTTGGATGAGCAGTTCTTC.

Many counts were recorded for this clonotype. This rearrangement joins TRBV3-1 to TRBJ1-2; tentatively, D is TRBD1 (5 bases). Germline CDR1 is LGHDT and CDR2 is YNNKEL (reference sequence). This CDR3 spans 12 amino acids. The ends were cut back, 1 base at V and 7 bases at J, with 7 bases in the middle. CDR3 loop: CASSQAGTGYTF. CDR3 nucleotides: TGTGCCAGCAGCCAAGCAGGGACTGGCTACACCTTC.

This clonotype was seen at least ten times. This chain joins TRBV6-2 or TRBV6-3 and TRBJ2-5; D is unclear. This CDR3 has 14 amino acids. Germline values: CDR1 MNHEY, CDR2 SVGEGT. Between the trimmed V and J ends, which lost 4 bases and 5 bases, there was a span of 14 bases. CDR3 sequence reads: CASSFSRSMETQYF. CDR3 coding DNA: TGTGCCAGCAGTTTCTCCCGGAGTATGGAGACCCAGTACTTC.

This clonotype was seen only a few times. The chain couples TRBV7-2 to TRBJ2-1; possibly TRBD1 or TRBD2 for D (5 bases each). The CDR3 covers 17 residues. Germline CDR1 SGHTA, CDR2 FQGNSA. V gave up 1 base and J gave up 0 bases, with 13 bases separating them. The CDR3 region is CASSLGSPGSSYNEQFF. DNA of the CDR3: TGTGCCAGCAGCTTAGGTTCTCCAGGGAGCTCCTACAATGAGCAGTTCTTC.

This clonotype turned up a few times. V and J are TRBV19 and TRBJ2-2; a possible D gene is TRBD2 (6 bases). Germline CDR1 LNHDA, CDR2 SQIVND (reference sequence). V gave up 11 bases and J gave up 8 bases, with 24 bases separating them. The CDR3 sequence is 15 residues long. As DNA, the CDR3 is TGTGCCTCTAGTTCGGCGGGACTGGGGACGGGGGAGCTGTTTTTT. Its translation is CASSSAGLGTGELFF.

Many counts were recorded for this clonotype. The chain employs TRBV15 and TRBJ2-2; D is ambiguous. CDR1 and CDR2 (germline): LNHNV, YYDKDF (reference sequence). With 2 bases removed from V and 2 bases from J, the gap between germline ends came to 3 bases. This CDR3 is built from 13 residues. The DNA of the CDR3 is TGTGCCACCAGCAGAATTAACACCGGGGAGCTGTTTTTT. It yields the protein CATSRINTGELFF.

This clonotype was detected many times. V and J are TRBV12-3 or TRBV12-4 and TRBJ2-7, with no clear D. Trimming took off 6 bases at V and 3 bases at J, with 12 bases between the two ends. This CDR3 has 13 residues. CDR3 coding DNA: TGTGCCAGCAGCATGGACCGGAGCTACGAGCAGTACTTC. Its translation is CASSMDRSYEQYF.

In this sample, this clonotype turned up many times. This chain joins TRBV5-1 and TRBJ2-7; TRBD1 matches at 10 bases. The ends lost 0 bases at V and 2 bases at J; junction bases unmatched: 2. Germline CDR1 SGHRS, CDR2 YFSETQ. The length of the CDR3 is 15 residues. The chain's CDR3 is CASSLAGTGAYEQYF. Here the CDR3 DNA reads TGCGCCAGCAGCTTGGCCGGGACAGGGGCCTACGAGCAGTACTTC.

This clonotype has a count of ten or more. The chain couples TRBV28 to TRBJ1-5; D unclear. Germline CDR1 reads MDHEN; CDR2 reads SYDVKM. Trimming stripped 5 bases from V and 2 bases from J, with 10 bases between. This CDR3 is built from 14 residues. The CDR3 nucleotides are TGTGCCAGCAGTCGGGGTGTCGGCAATCAGCCCCAGCATTTT. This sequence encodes CASSRGVGNQPQHF.

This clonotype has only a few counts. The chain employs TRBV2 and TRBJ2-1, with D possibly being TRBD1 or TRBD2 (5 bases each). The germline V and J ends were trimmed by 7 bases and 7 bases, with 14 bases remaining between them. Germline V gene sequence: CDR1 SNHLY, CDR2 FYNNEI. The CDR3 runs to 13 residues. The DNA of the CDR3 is TGTGCCAGCATCTGGGGGTACGATAATGAGCAGTTCTTC. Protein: CASIWGYDNEQFF.

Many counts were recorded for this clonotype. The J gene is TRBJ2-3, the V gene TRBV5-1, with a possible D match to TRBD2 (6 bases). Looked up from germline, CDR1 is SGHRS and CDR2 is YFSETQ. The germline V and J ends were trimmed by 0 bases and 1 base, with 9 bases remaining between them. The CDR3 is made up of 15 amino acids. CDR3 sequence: CASSLDGGGTDTQYF. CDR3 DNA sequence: TGCGCCAGCAGCTTGGACGGGGGTGGCACAGATACGCAGTATTTT.

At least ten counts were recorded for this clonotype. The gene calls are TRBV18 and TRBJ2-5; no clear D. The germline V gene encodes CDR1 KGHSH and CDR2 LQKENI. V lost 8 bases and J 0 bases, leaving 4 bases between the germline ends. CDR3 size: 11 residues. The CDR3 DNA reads TGTGCCAGCGCGTACCAAGAGACCCAGTACTTC. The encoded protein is CASAYQETQYF.

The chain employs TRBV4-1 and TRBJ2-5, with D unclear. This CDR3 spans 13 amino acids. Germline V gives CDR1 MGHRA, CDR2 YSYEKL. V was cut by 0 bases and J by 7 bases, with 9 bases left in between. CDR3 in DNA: TGCGCCAGCAGCCAAGATCCCCAGCGGACCCAGTACTTC. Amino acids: CASSQDPQRTQYF.

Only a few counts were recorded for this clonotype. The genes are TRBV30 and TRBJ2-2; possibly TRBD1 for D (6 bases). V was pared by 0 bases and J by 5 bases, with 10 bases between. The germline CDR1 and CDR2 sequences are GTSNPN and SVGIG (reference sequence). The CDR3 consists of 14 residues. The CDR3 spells CAWSVGQSTGELFF. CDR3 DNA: TGTGCCTGGAGTGTAGGACAGTCAACCGGGGAGCTGTTTTTT.

For the CDR3, the DNA is TGTGCCAGTAGCCAGCTGGGCGTCAGCAATCAGCCCCAGCATTTT. Protein: CASSQLGVSNQPQHF. The genes are TRBV19 and TRBJ1-5; D unclear. The CDR3 is made up of 15 amino acids. Germline CDR1 is LNHDA and CDR2 is SQIVND (reference sequence). V lost 6 bases to trimming and J lost 1 base, with 13 bases between them.

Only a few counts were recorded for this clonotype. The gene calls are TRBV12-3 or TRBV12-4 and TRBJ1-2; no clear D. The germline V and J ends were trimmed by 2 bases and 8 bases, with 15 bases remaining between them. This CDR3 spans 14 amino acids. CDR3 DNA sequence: TGTGCCAGCAGTTTAAATGACGGGTGGCGAGGCTACACCTTC. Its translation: CASSLNDGWRGYTF.

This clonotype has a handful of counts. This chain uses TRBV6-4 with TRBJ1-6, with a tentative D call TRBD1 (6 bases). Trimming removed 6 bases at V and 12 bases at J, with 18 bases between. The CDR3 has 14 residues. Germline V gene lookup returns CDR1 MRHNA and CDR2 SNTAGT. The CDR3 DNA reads TGTGCCAGCAGCCAGGAGGACGGACAGTTACCCCTCCACTTT. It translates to CASSQEDGQLPLHF.

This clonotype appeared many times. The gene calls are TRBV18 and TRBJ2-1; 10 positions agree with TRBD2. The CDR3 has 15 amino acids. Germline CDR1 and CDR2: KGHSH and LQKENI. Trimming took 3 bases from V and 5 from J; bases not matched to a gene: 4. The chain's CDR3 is CASSPALAGHNEQFF. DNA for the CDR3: TGTGCCAGCTCACCCGCACTAGCGGGGCACAATGAGCAGTTCTTC. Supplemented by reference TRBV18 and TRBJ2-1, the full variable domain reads NAGVMQNPRHLVRRRGQEARLRCSPMKGHSHVYWYRQLPEEGLKFMVYLQKENIIDESGMPKERFSAEFPKEGPSILRIQQVVRGDSAAYFCASSPALAGHNEQFFGPGTRLTVL.

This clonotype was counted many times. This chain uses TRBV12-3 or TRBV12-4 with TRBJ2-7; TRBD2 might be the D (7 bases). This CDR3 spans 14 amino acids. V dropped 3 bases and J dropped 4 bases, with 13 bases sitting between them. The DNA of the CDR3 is TGTGCCAGCAGTTTCGGGGGGCGGGAGTACGAGCAGTACTTC. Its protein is CASSFGGREYEQYF.

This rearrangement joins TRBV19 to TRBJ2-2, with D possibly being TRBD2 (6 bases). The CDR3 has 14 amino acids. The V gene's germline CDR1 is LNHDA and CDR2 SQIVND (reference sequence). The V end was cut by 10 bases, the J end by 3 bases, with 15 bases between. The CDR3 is CATQPLAHTGELFF. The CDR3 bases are TGTGCCACTCAACCACTAGCCCACACCGGGGAGCTGTTTTTT.

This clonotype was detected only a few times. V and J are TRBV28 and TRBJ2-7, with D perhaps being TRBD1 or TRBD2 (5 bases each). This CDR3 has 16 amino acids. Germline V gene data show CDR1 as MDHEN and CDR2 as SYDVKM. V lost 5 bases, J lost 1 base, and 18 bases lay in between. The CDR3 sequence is CASSQHGAYYSYEQYF. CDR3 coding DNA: TGTGCCAGCAGTCAACACGGGGCCTACTATTCCTACGAGCAGTACTTC.

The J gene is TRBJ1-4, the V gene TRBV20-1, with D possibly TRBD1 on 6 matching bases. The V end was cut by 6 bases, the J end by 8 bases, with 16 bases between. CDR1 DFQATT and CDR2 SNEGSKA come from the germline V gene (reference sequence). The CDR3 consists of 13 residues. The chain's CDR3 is CSAPWTANEKLFF. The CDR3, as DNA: TGCAGTGCCCCTTGGACAGCAAACGAAAAACTGTTTTTT.